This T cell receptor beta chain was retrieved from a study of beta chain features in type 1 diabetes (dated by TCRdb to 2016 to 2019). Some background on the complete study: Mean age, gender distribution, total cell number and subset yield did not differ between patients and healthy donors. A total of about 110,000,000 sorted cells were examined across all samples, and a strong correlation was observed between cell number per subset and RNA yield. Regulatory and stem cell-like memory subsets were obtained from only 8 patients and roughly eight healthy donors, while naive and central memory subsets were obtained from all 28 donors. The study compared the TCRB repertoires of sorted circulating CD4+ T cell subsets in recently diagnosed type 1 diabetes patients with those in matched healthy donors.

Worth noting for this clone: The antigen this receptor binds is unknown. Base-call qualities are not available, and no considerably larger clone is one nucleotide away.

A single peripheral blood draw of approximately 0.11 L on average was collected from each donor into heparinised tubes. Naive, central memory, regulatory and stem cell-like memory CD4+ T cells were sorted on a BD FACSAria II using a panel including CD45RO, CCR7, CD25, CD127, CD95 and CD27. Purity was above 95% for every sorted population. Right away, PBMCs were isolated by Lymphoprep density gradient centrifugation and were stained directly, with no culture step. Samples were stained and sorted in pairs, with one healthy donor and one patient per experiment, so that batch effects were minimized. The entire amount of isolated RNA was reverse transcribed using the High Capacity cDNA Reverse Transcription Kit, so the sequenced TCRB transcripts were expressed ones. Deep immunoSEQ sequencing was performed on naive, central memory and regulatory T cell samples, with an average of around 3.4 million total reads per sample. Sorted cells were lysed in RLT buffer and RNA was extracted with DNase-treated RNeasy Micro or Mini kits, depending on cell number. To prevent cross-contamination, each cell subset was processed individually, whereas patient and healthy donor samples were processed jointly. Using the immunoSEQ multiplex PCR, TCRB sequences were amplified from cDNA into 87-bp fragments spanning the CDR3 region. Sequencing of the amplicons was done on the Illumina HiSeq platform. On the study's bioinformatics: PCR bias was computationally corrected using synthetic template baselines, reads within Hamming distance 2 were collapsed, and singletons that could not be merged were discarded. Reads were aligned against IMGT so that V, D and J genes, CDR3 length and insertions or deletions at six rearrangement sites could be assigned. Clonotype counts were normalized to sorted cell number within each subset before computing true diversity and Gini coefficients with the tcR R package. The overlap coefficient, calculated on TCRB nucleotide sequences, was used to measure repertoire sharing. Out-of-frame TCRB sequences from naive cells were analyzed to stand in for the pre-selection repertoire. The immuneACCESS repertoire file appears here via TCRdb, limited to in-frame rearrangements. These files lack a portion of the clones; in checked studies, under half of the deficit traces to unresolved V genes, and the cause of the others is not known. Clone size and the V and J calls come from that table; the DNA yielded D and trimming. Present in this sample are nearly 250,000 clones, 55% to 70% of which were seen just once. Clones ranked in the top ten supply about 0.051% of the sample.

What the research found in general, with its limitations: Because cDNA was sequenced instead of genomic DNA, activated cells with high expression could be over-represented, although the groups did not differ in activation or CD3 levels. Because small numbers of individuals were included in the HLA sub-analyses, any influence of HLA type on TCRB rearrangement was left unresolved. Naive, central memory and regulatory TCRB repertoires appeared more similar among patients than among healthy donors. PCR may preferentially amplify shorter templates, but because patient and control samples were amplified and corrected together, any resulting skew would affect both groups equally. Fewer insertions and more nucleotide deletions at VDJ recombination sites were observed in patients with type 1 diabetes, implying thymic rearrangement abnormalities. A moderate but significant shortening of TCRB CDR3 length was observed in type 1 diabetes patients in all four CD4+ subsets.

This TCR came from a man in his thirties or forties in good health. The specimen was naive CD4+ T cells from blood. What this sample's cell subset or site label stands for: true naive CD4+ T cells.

CDR3 sequence: CASSSQAGNYGYTF. The sequence in DNA is TGTGCCAGCAGCTCCCAGGCAGGGAACTATGGCTACACCTTC. The receptor chain draws on TRBV7-2 and TRBJ1-2; the D gene is perhaps TRBD1, on 5 matching bases. The CDR3 goes from the cysteine to the phenylalanine over 14 residues. CDR3 DNA only is kept here, 42 bases in frame from base 1. V is reduced by 4 bases and J by 2 bases, leaving a spacing of 11 bases between them. CDR1 SGHTA and CDR2 FQGNSA are derived from the germline V gene. The CDR3 plus the reference TRBV7-2 and TRBJ1-2 genes for the other parts give the full variable domain: GAGVSQSPSNKVTEKGKDVELRCDPISGHTALYWYRQSLGQGLEFLIYFQGNSAPDKSGLPSDRFSAERTGGSVSTLTIQRTQQEDSAVYLCASSSQAGNYGYTFGSGTRLTVV.